These T cell receptor beta chains were read from a single sample in a study of shared clonotypes between healthy human individuals. Clones were read by immunoSEQ multiplex PCR, and TCRdb kept only the in-frame ones, dropping some. The table records millions of clones, about 95% of them present only once. Input material: naive CD8+ T cells sorted from blood. Receptors were obtained from a man aged 18 to 30 in good health. Both conserved end residues are part of each CDR3. D genes are given only for firm matches. Where a row states a size, it is once, few, many or the class of an expanded clone; other rows omit it.

TRBV10-1	.	.	TRBJ1-3	CASSESPQSSGNTIYF	TGCGCCAGCAGTGAGTCGCCCCAATCCTCTGGAAACACCATATATTTT
TRBV7-8	.	.	TRBJ2-3	CASSLGFGGSTDTQYF	TGTGCCAGCAGCTTAGGGTTTGGGGGGAGCACAGATACGCAGTATTTT
TRBV7-9	.	.	TRBJ2-7	CASSAWAGLYEQYF	TGTGCCAGCAGCGCCTGGGCAGGCCTCTACGAGCAGTACTTC
TRBV10-3	.	TRBD1	TRBJ2-3	CAIRAGTGTSTDTQYF	TGTGCCATCAGAGCCGGGACAGGAACTAGCACAGATACGCAGTATTTT
TRBV18	.	.	TRBJ2-7	CASLSTDSYEQYF	TGTGCCAGCCTCTCGACAGACTCCTACGAGCAGTACTTC
TRBV2	.	TRBD1	TRBJ2-7	CASRMDRGRQNDEQYF	TGTGCCAGCAGAATGGACAGGGGGCGGCAAAACGACGAGCAGTACTTC
TRBV5-1	.	.	TRBJ1-1	CASSLREMNTEAFF	TGCGCCAGCAGCTTACGGGAGATGAACACTGAAGCTTTCTTT
TRBV30	.	.	TRBJ1-2	CAWDIPGALNYGYTF	TGTGCCTGGGATATCCCAGGGGCTCTTAACTATGGCTACACCTTC
TRBV27	.	.	TRBJ1-6	CASKEGGLNSPLHF	TGTGCCAGCAAGGAGGGAGGGTTGAATTCACCCCTCCACTTT
TRBV7-9	.	.	TRBJ2-7	CASSSWDLNYEQYF	TGTGCCAGCAGCTCATGGGACCTAAACTACGAGCAGTACTTC
TRBV5-6	.	TRBD2	TRBJ2-7	CASSLGGTNSYEQYF	TGTGCCAGCAGCTTGGGGGGGACTAACTCCTACGAGCAGTACTTC
TRBV10-3	.	TRBD1	TRBJ1-1	CATRTGGLNTEAFF	TGTGCCACCCGGACAGGGGGATTGAACACTGAAGCTTTCTTT
TRBV28	.	TRBD1	TRBJ1-1	CASSPDRVVAEAFF	TGTGCCAGCAGTCCCGACAGGGTCGTCGCTGAAGCTTTCTTT
TRBV7-2	.	TRBD1	TRBJ2-5	CASSGGTGLVRETQYF	TGTGCCAGCAGCGGTGGGACAGGCCTAGTTAGAGAGACCCAGTACTTC
TRBV7-8	.	TRBD1	TRBJ2-7	CASSLGTGVSYEQYF	TGTGCCAGCAGCTTAGGGACAGGGGTCTCCTACGAGCAGTACTTC
TRBV27	.	TRBD2	TRBJ2-5	CASSRRGGFQETQYF	TGTGCCAGCAGTCGGCGGGGGGGGTTCCAAGAGACCCAGTACTTC
TRBV7-8	.	TRBD1	TRBJ2-1	CASSLEGGVGNEQFF	TGTGCCAGCAGCTTAGAAGGGGGCGTAGGCAATGAGCAGTTCTTC
TRBV7-9	.	TRBD2	TRBJ2-5	CASSLSTSGIRETQYF	TGTGCCAGCAGCTTAAGCACTAGCGGGATTCGGGAGACCCAGTACTTC
TRBV7-3	.	.	TRBJ2-1	CASSMDSLNEQFF	TGTGCCAGCAGCATGGACAGCCTCAATGAGCAGTTCTTC
TRBV7-8	.	TRBD1	TRBJ1-2	CASSFLWTGENLYGYTF	TGTGCCAGCAGCTTCCTCTGGACAGGAGAGAATCTCTATGGCTACACCTTC
TRBV2	.	TRBD1	TRBJ2-5	CASSEPHRDSKETQYF	TGTGCCAGCAGTGAGCCGCACCGGGACAGTAAAGAGACCCAGTACTTC
TRBV13	.	TRBD1	TRBJ2-1	CASSTDRAHEQFF	TGTGCCAGCAGCACGGACAGGGCACATGAGCAGTTCTTC
TRBV9	.	.	TRBJ2-2	CASSVVSGLNGELFF	TGTGCCAGCAGCGTAGTTTCAGGGCTCAACGGGGAGCTGTTTTTT
TRBV4-1	.	.	TRBJ2-3	CASSQEPGITDTQYF	TGCGCCAGCAGCCAAGAGCCAGGCATCACAGATACGCAGTATTTT
TRBV6-6	.	.	TRBJ2-7	CASSLSDEQYF	TGTGCCAGCAGTCTCTCTGACGAGCAGTACTTC
TRBV9	.	TRBD1	TRBJ1-1	CASSSTGELVTEAFF	TGTGCCAGCAGCTCAACAGGGGAATTGGTGACTGAAGCTTTCTTT
TRBV5-4	.	.	TRBJ1-5	CASSLEGKGQPQHF	TGTGCCAGCAGCTTGGAGGGCAAGGGTCAGCCCCAGCATTTT
TRBV7-6	.	.	TRBJ2-5	CASSPGTFEATQYF	TGTGCCAGCAGCCCCGGGACGTTTGAGGCGACCCAGTACTTC
TRBV11-2	few	.	TRBJ1-6	CASSLAISGSPLHF	TGTGCCAGCAGCTTAGCGATTTCGGGTTCACCCCTCCACTTT
TRBV11-2	.	.	TRBJ2-7	CASRKDSTFSYEQYF	TGTGCCAGCAGGAAAGACAGTACCTTCTCCTACGAGCAGTACTTC
TRBV9	once	.	TRBJ2-7	CASSSGSLYEQYF	TGTGCCAGCAGCTCAGGGAGCCTGTACGAGCAGTACTTC
TRBV7-6	.	TRBD1	TRBJ2-2	CASSLEFDRENTGELFF	TGTGCCAGCAGCTTAGAATTTGACAGGGAGAACACCGGGGAGCTGTTTTTT
TRBV4-1	.	.	TRBJ1-1	CASSSPGAWDEAFF	TGCGCCAGCAGCTCGCCGGGGGCCTGGGATGAAGCTTTCTTT
TRBV28	.	.	TRBJ1-3	CASSFIGIRDLSGNTIYF	TGTGCCAGCAGCTTTATCGGGATCAGGGACCTCTCTGGAAACACCATATATTTT
TRBV6-5	once	.	TRBJ1-2	CASSSRGGGYTF	TGTGCCAGCAGTTCAAGGGGGGGTGGCTACACCTTC
TRBV6-1	.	.	TRBJ1-3	CASSIDRDSGNTIYF	TGTGCCAGCAGTATCGACAGAGACTCTGGAAACACCATATATTTT